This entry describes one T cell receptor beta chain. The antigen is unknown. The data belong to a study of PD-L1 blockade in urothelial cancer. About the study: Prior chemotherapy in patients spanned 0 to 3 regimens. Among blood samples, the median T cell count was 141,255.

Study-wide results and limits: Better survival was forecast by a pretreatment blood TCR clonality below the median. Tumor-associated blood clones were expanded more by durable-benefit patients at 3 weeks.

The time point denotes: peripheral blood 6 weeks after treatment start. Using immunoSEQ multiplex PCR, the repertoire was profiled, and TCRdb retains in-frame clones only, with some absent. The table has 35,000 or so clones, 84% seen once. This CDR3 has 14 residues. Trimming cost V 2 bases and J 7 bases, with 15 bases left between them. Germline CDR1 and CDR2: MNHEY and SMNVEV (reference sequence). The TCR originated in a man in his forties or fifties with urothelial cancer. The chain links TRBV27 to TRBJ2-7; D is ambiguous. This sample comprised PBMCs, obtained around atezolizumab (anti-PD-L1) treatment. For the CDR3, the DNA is TGTGCCAGCAGTTTAGCCCTCGCAGGCGAAGAGCAGTACTTC. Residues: CASSLALAGEEQYF.